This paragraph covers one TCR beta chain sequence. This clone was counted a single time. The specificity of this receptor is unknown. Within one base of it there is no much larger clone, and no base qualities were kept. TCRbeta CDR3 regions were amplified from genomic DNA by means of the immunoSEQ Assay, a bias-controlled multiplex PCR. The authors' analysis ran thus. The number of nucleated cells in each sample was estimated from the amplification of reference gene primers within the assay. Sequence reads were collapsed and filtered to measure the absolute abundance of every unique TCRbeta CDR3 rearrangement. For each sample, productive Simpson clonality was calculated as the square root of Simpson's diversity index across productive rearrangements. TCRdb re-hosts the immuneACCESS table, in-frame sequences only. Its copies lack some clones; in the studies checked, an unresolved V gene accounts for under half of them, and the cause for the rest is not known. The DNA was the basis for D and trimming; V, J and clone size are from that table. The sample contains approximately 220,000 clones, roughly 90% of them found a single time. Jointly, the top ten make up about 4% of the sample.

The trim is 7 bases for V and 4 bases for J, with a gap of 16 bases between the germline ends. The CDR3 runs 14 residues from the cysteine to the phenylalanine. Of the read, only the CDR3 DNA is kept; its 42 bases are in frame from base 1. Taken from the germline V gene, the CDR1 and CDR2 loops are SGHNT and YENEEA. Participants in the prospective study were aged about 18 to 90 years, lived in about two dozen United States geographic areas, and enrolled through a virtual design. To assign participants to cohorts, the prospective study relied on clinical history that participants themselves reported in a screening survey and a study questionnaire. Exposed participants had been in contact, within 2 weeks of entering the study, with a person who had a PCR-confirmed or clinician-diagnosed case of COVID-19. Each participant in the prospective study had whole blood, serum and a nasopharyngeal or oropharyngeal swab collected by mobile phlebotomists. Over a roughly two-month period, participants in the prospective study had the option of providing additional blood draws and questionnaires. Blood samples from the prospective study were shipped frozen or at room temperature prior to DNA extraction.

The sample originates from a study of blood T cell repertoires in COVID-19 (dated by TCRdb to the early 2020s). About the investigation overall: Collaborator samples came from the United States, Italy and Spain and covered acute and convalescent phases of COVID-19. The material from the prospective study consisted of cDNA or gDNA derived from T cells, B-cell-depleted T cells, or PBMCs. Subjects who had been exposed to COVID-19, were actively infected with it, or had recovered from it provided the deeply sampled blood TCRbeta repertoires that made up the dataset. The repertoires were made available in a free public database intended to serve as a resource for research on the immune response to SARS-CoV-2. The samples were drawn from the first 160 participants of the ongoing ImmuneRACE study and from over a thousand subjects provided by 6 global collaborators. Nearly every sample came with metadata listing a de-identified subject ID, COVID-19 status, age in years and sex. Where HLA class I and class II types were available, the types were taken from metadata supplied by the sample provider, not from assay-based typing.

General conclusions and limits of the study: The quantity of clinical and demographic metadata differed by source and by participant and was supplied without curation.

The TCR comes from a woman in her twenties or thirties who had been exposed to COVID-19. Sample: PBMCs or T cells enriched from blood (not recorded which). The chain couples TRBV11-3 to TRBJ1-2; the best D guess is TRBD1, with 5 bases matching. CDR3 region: CASTRDSFAYGYTF. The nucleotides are TGTGCCAGCACCCGCGACAGTTTCGCCTATGGCTACACCTTC.